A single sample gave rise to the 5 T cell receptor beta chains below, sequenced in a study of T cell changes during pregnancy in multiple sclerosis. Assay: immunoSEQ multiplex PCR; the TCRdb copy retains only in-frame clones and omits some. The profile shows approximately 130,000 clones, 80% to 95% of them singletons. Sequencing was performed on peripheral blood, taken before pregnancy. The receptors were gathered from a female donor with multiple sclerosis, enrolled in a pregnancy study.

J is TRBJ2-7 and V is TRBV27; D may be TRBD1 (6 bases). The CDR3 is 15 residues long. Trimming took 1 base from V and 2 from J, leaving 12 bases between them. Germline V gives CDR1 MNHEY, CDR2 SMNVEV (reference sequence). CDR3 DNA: TGTGCCAGCAGTTTATTTGGGCAGGGGACCTACGAGCAGTACTTC. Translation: CASSLFGQGTYEQYF.

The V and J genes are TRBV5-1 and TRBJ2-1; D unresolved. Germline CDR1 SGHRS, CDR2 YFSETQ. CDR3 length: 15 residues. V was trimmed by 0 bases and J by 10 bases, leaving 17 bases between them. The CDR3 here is CASSLVLGQTTEQFF. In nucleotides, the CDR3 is TGCGCCAGCAGCTTGGTTTTGGGCCAAACGACAGAGCAGTTCTTC.

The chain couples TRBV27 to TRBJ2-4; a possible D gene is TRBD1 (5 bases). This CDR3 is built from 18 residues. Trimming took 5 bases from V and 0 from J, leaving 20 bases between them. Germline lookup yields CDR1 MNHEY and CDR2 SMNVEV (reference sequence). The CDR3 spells CASSAPFPRDLAKNIQYF. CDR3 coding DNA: TGTGCCAGCAGTGCTCCTTTCCCCAGGGATTTAGCCAAAAACATTCAGTACTTC.

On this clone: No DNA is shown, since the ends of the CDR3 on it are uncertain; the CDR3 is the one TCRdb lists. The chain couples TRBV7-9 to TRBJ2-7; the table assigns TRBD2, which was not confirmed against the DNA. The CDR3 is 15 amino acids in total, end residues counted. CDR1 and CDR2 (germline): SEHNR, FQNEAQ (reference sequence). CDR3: CASSFGSGGTYEQYF.

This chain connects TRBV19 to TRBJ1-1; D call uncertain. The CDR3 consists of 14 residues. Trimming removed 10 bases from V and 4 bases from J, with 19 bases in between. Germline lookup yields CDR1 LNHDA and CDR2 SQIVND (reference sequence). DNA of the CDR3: TGTGCCACCGCGGGAACAGCTTCAATCACTGAAGCTTTCTTT. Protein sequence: CATAGTASITEAFF. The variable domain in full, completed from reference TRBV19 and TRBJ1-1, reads DGGITQSPKYLFRKEGQNVTLSCEQNLNHDAMYWYRQDPGQGLRLIYYSQIVNDFQKGDIAEGYSVSREKKESFPLTVTSAQKNPTAFYLCATAGTASITEAFFGQGTRLTVV.